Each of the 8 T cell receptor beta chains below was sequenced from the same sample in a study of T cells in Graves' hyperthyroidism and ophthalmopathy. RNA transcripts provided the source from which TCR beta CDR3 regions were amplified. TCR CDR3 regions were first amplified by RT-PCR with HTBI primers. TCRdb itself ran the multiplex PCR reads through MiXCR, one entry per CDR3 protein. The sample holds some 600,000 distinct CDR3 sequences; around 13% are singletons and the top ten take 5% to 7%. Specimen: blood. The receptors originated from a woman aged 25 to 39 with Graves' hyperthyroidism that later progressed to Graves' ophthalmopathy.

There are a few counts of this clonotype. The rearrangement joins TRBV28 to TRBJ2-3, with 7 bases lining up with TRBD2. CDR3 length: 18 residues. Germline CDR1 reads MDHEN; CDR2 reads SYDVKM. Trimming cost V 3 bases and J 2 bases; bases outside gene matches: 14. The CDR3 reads CASSFPAAASGDTDTQYF. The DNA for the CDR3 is TGTGCCAGCAGTTTCCCTGCTGCGGCTAGCGGAGACACAGATACGCAGTATTTT.

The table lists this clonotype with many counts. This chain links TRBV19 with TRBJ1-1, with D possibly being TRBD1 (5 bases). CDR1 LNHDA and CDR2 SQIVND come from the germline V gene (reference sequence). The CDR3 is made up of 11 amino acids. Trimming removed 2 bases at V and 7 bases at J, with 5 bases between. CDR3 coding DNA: TGTGCCAGTAGTATACAGGGTGAAGCTTTCTTT. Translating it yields CASSIQGEAFF.

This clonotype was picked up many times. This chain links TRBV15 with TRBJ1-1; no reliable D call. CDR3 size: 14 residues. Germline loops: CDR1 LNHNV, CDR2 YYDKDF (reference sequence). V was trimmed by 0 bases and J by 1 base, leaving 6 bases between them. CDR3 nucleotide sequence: TGTGCCACCAGCAGAGATGTGGCGAACACTGAAGCTTTCTTT. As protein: CATSRDVANTEAFF.

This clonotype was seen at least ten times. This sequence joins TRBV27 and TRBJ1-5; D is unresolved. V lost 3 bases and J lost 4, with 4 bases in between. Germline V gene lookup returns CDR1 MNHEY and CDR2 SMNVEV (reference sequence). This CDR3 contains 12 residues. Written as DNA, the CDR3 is TGTGCCAGCAGTTTTACAAATCAGCCCCAGCATTTT. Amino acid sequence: CASSFTNQPQHF.

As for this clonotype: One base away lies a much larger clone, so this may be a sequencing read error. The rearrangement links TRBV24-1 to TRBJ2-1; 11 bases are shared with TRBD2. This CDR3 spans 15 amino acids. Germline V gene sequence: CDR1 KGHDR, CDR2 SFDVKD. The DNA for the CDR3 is TGTGCCGCCAGTGATTTGACTAGCGGGATGGGTGAGCAGTTCTTC. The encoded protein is CAASDLTSGMGEQFF.

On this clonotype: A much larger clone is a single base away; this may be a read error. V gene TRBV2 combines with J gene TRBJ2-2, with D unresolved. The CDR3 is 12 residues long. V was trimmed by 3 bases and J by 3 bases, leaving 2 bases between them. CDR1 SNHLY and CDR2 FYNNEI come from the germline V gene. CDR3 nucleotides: TGTGCCAGCAGTGAGTACACCGGGGAGCTGTTTTTT. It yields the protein CASSEYTGELFF.

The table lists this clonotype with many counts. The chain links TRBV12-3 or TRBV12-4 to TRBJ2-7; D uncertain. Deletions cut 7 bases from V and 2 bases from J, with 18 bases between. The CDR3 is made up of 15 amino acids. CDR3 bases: TGTGCCAGCACCCCCGGGTTTCGCAGCACCTACGAGCAGTACTTC. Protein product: CASTPGFRSTYEQYF.

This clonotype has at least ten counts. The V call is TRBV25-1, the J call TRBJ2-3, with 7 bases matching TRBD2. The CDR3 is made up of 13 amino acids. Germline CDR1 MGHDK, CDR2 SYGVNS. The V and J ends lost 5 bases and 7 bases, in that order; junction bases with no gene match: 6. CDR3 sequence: CASSRGGTNTQYF. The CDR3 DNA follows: TGTGCCAGCAGTAGGGGAGGGACGAATACGCAGTATTTT.